This record concerns one TCR beta chain sequence. Its antigen is not known. Germline V CDR1 and CDR2: WNHNN, SYGVQD (reference sequence). The CDR3 runs 16 residues. The trim removed 3 bases at V and 2 bases at J, leaving 9 bases unmatched. This sample was included in a study of shared clonotypes between healthy human individuals. Regarding the study as a whole: The sampled material consisted only of blood, and tissue repertoires are likely to differ.

Method: immunoSEQ multiplex PCR; TCRdb's copy keeps in-frame clones and lacks some. The sample comprises around 1.4 million clones, approximately 98.5% of which are singletons, and approximately 0.4% rests with the top ten. Sequenced input: naive CD4+ T cells sorted from blood. Indicated subset: CD45RA+ positively selected. The V and J genes are TRBV10-1 and TRBJ2-5; the match to TRBD2 covers 7 bases. The TCR originated in a man under 40 in good health. CDR3 DNA sequence: TGCGCCAGCAGTGAAGGGTTGGGAGGGAGGCAAGAGACCCAGTACTTC. The encoded protein is CASSEGLGGRQETQYF.